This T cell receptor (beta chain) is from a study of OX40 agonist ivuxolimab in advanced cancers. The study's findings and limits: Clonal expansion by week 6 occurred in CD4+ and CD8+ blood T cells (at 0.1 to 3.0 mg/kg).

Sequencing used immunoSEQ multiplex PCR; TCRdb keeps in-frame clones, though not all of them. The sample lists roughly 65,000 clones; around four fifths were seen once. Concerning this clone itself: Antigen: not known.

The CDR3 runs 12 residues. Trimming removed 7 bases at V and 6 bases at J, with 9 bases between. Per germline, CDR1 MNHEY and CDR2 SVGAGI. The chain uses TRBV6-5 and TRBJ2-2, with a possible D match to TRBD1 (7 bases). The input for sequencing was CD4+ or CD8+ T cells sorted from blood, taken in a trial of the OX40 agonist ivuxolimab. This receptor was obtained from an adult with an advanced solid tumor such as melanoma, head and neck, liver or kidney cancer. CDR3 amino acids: CASTGGPGELFF. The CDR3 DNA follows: TGTGCCAGCACAGGGGGGCCCGGGGAGCTGTTTTTT.